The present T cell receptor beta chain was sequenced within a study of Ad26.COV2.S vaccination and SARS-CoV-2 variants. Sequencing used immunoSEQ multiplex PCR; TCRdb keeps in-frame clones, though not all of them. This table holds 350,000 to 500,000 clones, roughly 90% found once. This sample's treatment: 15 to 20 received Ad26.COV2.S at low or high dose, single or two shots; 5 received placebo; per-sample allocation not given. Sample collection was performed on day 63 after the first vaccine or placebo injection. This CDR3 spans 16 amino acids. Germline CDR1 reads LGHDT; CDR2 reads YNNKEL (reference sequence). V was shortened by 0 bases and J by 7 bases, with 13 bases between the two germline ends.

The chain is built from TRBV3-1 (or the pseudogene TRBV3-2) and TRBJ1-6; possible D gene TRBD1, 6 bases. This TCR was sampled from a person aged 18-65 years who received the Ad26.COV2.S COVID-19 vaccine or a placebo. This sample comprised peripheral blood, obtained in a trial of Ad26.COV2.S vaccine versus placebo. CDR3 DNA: TGTGCCAGCAGCCAAGATACGGGGGGCATAAATTCACCCCTCCACTTT. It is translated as CASSQDTGGINSPLHF.